These T cell receptor beta chains were read from a single sample in a study of CD8+CD57+ T cells in acquired aplastic anemia. TCRdb re-called the reads through MiXCR, storing one row per CDR3 protein. The table lists approximately 220,000 distinct CDR3 sequences, 45% to 50% of them singletons. Sequencing was done on a sample of sorted CD4+, CD8+, or CD8+CD57+ T cells (not recorded which) from PBMCs. These receptors all stem from a human donor with aplastic anemia. CDR3s include the opening cysteine and the closing phenylalanine or tryptophan. A D gene is named only where the DNA matches it firmly. Clone size is shown for a subset of rows, as once, few, many or a class of expanded clone.

V gene	clone size	D gene	J gene	CDR3 DNA	CDR3 protein
TRBV20-1	few	TRBD2	TRBJ2-7	TGCAGTGCTAGAGACCCCTCGACTAGCGGGAGGGCAACTTACGAGCAGTACTTC	CSARDPSTSGRATYEQYF
TRBV7-9	many	-	TRBJ2-3	TGTGCCAGCAGCTTATCTACAGGGAATACAGATACGCAGTATTTT	CASSLSTGNTDTQYF
TRBV25-1	-	-	TRBJ1-1	TGTGCCAGCAGTGAAAGGGGGGTACATGAAGCTTTCTTT	CASSERGVHEAFF
TRBV2	-	-	TRBJ1-1	TGTGCCAGCGAGGGTCGGAGTCCCACTGAAGCTTTCTTT	CASEGRSPTEAFF
TRBV27	few	-	TRBJ2-7	TGTGCCAGCAGTTTACGGTCGGGGAGCTCCTACGAGCAGTACTTC	CASSLRSGSSYEQYF
TRBV15	once	TRBD2	TRBJ2-1	TGTGCCACCAGCAGCCTCAGCGGGAGGGATGAGCAGTTCTTC	CATSSLSGRDEQFF
TRBV11-2	many	-	TRBJ1-1	TGTGCCAGCAGCTTGGCTCCCCGTGTTGGTGGGAACACTGAAGCTTTCTTT	CASSLAPRVGGNTEAFF
TRBV27	few	-	TRBJ2-4	TGTGCCAGCAGGCTCGGGGGTGCCAAAAACATTCAGTACTTC	CASRLGGAKNIQYF
TRBV7-8	many	-	TRBJ2-7	TGTGCCAGCAGCTTAGGGGGATCCAGCTCCTACGAGCAGTACTTC	CASSLGGSSSYEQYF
TRBV10-3	many	-	TRBJ1-5	TGTGCCATCAGTGAGGTTTTCCATTGGTTTGCCGAAGGCAATCAGCCCCAGCATTTT	CAISEVFHWFAEGNQPQHF
TRBV7-6	-	-	TRBJ2-1	TGTGCCAGCAGCTTGGGACCAGACAATGAGCAGTTCTTC	CASSLGPDNEQFF
TRBV10-3	-	-	TRBJ1-4	TGTGCCAGCAGTGACCGGGACGGAACAACTAATGAAAAACTGTTTTTT	CASSDRDGTTNEKLFF
TRBV5-1	-	TRBD2	TRBJ2-7	TGCGCCAGCAGCTTGGCCGCACTCTCGGGGGGCGAGCAGTACTTC	CASSLAALSGGEQYF
TRBV6-6	many	-	TRBJ1-3	TGTGCCAGCAGTTACGAGGGAAACACCATATATTTT	CASSYEGNTIYF
TRBV7-3	-	-	TRBJ2-7	TGTGCCAGCGGGGACGGGGAGGAGTACTTC	CASGDGEEYF
TRBV10-2	-	-	TRBJ1-1	TGCGCCAGCAGTGAGGGGGAGAAAGCTTTCTTT	CASSEGEKAFF
TRBV7-9	once	TRBD2	TRBJ2-1	TGTGCCAGCAGCTTTGACGGGAGGGGTGAGCAGTTCTTC	CASSFDGRGEQFF
TRBV2	-	-	TRBJ1-6	TGTGCCAGCAGTGCTCGGACAGTACCTTTATCCCTCCACTTT	CASSARTVPLSLHF
TRBV7-8	-	TRBD2	TRBJ2-5	TGTGCCAGCAGCCCACCCGGACTAGCACTTCGCCAAGAGACCCAGTACTTC	CASSPPGLALRQETQYF
TRBV7-9	many	-	TRBJ2-5	TGTGCCAGCAGCTTCATCGCCAGCTGGGAGACCCAGTACTTC	CASSFIASWETQYF
TRBV10-3	once	TRBD1	TRBJ1-2	TGTGCCATCACCTGGGACAGGGTGGGCTATGGCTACACCTTC	CAITWDRVGYGYTF
TRBV15	-	TRBD1	TRBJ1-6	TGTGCCACCAGCAGCAGCCCAGGGGGGGGAAATTCACCCCTCCACTTT	CATSSSPGGGNSPLHF
TRBV7-9	-	TRBD1	TRBJ2-1	TGTGCCAGCAGCCCGCGGACAGGGGCCCATGAGCAGTTCTTC	CASSPRTGAHEQFF
TRBV24-1	-	-	TRBJ1-5	TGTGCCACCAGTGATTTGGGGGGGAATCAGCCCCAGCATTTT	CATSDLGGNQPQHF
TRBV4-3	many	-	TRBJ1-2	TGCGCCAGCAGCCTAAGCGGGACATCCAACTATGGCTACACCTTC	CASSLSGTSNYGYTF
TRBV7-9	many	-	TRBJ2-3	TGTGCCAGCAGCGGAGTCACAGATACGCAGTATTTT	CASSGVTDTQYF
TRBV6-1	many	-	TRBJ2-5	TGTGCCACCCGTGGGGGAGAGACCCAGTACTTC	CATRGGETQYF
TRBV13	many	-	TRBJ2-7	TGTGCCAGCAGCCCCAGACTAGATGAGCAGTACTTC	CASSPRLDEQYF
TRBV7-9	-	TRBD1	TRBJ2-5	TGTGCCAGCAGCTTAGAGGCAGGGGGCCAAGAGACCCAGTACTTC	CASSLEAGGQETQYF
TRBV4-3	many	-	TRBJ2-7	TGCGCCAGCAGCCAAGATAGGAGCTACGAGCAGTACTTC	CASSQDRSYEQYF
TRBV7-9	few	TRBD2	TRBJ2-5	TGTGCCAGCGGTCGGGTAGCGGGACTCCAAGAGGCCCAGTACTTC	CASGRVAGLQEAQYF
TRBV14	many	TRBD1	TRBJ2-7	TGTGCCAGCAGCCAAGGGACAGGGTACTACGAGCAGTACTTC	CASSQGTGYYEQYF
TRBV27	-	-	TRBJ2-1	TGTGCCAGCAGTTTATCGAACACCTACAATGAGCAGTTCTTC	CASSLSNTYNEQFF
TRBV27	few	-	TRBJ2-7	TGTGCCAGCAGTTTTGCAGGGAGAAATTACGAGCAGTACTTC	CASSFAGRNYEQYF
TRBV30	many	-	TRBJ2-3	TGTGCCTGGAGTGTAGGGGGAGATACGCAGTATTTT	CAWSVGGDTQYF
TRBV10-3	-	-	TRBJ2-1	TGTGCCATCAGTGAGTCTTACAGCAACAATGAGCAGTTCTTC	CAISESYSNNEQFF
TRBV7-9	many	TRBD2	TRBJ2-1	TGTGCCAGCAGCCACCAGCGGGAGCTCTACAATGAGCAGTTCTTC	CASSHQRELYNEQFF
TRBV7-9	many	-	TRBJ1-1	TGTGCCAGCAGCCCTCGGGTGAGGCCGTACACTGAAGCTTTCTTT	CASSPRVRPYTEAFF
TRBV12-3/TRBV12-4	many	-	TRBJ2-7	TGTGCCAGCAGTCGTACAGGGTTATGGGACGAGCAGTACTTC	CASSRTGLWDEQYF
TRBV20-1	-	TRBD2	TRBJ2-1	TGCAGTGCTCAGACTAGCGGGAGCCCTATTGCCTACTACAATGAGCAGTTCTTC	CSAQTSGSPIAYYNEQFF
TRBV7-9	-	TRBD1	TRBJ2-7	TGTGCCAGCAGCTTCCAGGGGGCGCTAGAGCAGTACTTC	CASSFQGALEQYF
TRBV12-3/TRBV12-4	many	TRBD2	TRBJ2-1	TGTGCCAGCGCGACTAGCGGGGGTCTAAACTACAATGAGCAGTTCTTC	CASATSGGLNYNEQFF
TRBV7-9	many	-	TRBJ2-4	TGTGCCAGCAGCCCCGTACCTGACGTCGAAGGACGGCACATTCAGTACTTC	CASSPVPDVEGRHIQYF
TRBV7-8	many	TRBD2	TRBJ2-1	TGTGCCAGCAGCCGCGGGACTAGCGGGAGTACTGGGCATGAGCAGTTCTTC	CASSRGTSGSTGHEQFF
TRBV19	few	-	TRBJ1-1	TGTGCCAGTAGAAAGCTCACTACGGGGGAGGTGGGGAGCACTGAAGCTTTCTTT	CASRKLTTGEVGSTEAFF
TRBV2	-	-	TRBJ1-1	TGTGCCAGCAGTTTATTAGTGAACACTGAAGCTTTCTTT	CASSLLVNTEAFF
TRBV6-1	few	-	TRBJ2-7	TGTGCCAGCAGTGAATCGTGGGAACCCCTCTCCTACGAGCAGTACTTC	CASSESWEPLSYEQYF
TRBV2	-	-	TRBJ1-2	TGTGCCAGCACCGAACAGGGCTACTATGGCTACACCTTC	CASTEQGYYGYTF
TRBV6-1	-	-	TRBJ1-5	TGTGCCAGCAGTGAATCAAGGGGAGCGATTCAGCCCCAGCATTTT	CASSESRGAIQPQHF
TRBV7-2	-	TRBD2	TRBJ2-7	TGTGCCAGCAGCTTTGACCGACTAGCGGGAGTACCCTCCTACGAGCAGTACTTC	CASSFDRLAGVPSYEQYF
TRBV20-1	few	TRBD2	TRBJ2-7	TGCAGTGCCCCCAGGACTAGCGGCGAGCAGTACTTC	CSAPRTSGEQYF
TRBV15	-	TRBD2	TRBJ2-7	TGTGCCACCAGCAACCCTACTAGCGGGAGGGAGAGGTACGAGCAGTACTTC	CATSNPTSGRERYEQYF
TRBV4-2	few	-	TRBJ1-4	TGTGCCAGCAGCCATGAGACAGACCGTCGAGGGCCTGAAAAACTGTTTTTT	CASSHETDRRGPEKLFF
TRBV28	-	-	TRBJ1-2	TGTGCCAGCAGTATTAGTGACTATGGCTACTCCTTC	CASSISDYGYSF